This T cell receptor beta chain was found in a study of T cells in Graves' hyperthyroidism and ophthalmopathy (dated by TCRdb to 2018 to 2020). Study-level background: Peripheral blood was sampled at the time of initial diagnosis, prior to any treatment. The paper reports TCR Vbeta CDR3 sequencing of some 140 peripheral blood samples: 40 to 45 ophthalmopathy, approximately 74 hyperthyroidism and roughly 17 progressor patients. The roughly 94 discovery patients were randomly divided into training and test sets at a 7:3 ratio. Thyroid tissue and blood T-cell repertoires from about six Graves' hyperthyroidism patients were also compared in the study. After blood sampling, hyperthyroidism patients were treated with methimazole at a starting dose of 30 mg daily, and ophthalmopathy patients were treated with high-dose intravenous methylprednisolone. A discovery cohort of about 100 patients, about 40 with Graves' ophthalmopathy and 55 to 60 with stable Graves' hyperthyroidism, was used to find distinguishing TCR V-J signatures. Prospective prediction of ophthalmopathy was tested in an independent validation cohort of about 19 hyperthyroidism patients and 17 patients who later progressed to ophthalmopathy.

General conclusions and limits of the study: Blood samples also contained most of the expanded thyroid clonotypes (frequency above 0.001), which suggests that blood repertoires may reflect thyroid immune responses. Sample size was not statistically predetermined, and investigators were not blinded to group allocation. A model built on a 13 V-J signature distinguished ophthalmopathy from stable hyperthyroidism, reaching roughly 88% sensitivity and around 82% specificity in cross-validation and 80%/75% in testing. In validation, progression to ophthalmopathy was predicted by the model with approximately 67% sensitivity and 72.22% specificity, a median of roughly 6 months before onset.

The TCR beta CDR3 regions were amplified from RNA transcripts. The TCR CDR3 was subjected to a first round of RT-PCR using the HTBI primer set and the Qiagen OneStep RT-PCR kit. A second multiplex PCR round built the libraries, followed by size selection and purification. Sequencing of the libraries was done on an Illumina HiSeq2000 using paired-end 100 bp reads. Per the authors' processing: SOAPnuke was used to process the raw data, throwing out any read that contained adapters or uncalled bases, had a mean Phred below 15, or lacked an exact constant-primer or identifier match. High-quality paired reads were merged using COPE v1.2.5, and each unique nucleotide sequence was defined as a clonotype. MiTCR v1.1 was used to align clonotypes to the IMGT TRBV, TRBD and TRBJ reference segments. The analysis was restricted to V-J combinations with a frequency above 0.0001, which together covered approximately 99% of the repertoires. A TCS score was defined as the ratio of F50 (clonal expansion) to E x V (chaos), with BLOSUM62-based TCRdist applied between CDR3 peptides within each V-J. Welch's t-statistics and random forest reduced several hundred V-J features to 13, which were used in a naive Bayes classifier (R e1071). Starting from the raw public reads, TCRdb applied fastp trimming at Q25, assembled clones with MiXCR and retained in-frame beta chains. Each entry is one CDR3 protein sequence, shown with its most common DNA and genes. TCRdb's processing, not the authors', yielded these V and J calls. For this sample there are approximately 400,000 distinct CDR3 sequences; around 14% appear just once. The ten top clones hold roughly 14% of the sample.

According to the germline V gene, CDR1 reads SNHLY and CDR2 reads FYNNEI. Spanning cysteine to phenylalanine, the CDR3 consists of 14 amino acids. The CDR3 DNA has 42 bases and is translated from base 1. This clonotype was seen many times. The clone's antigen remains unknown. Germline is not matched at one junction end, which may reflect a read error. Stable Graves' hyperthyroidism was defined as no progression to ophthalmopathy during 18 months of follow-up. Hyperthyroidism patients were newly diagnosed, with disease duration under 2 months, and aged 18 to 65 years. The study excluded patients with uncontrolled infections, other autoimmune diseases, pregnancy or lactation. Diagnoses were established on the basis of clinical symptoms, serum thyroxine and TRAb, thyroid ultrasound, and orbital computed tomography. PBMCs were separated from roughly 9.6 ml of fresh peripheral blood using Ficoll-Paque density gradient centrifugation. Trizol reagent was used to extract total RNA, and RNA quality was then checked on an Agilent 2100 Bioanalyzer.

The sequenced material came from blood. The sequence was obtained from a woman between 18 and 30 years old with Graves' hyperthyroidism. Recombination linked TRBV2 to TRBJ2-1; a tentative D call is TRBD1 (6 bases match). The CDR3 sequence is CASSEDRAYNKQFF. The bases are TGTGCCAGCAGTGAAGACAGGGCCTACAATAAGCAGTTCTTC. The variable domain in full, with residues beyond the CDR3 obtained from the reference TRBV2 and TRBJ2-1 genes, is EPEVTQTPSHQVTQMGQEVILRCVPISNHLYFYWYRQILGQKVEFLVSFYNNEISEKSEIFDDQFSVERPDGSNFTLKIRSTKLEDSAMYFCASSEDRAYNKQFFGPGTRLTVL.